This TCR beta chain was captured in a study of T cell clonotyping in hematopoietic cell transplantation. This CDR3 spans 13 amino acids. V lost 1 base and J lost 9, with 13 bases in between. The V gene's germline CDR1 is SQVTM and CDR2 ANQGSEA. The table lists this clone with a count of one. The antigen remains unidentified. Clones were read by immunoSEQ multiplex PCR, and TCRdb kept only the in-frame ones, dropping some. Of tens of thousands of clones listed, 90% to 96% are singletons. General study points: Recipient TCR diversity dropped after transplant; expanded clonotypes rose from day 30 to 180.

Time point in this sample: recipient sample about 28 days before transplant, after cytoreduction. This sequence joins TRBV29-1 and TRBJ2-1, with a weak D call TRBD1 (6 bases). The sample consisted of peripheral blood mononuclear cells, taken before stem cell transplant. This clonotype was sampled from a woman between 45 and 65 years old with acute myeloid leukemia. Some clones in this sample may be carry-over from other donors' samples. CDR3 sequence reads: CSVEGQATREQFF. The CDR3 DNA reads TGCAGCGTTGAAGGACAGGCTACACGTGAGCAGTTCTTC.